Each of the 14 T cell receptor beta chains below was sequenced from the same sample in a study of blood T cells in healthy people across ages. Using a J-beta primer mix together with a sample-barcoded 5' primer, a second PCR was run for about 7 to 12 cycles. TCRdb re-derived calls from the 5' RACE reads in MiXCR, one entry per CDR3 protein. The sample lists around 520,000 distinct CDR3 sequences; about 28% were seen once. These data were likewise used in another study, on T cells of mothers and their children.

The specimen was blood. These TCRs come from a boy aged 2-9 years in good health.

A few counts support this clonotype. The chain combines TRBV20-1 with TRBJ2-5; 8 nucleotides agree with TRBD2. Germline loops: CDR1 DFQATT, CDR2 SNEGSKA (reference sequence). CDR3 length equals 16 residues. Trimming at V came to 6 bases and at J to 2 bases, leaving 14 bases not matched to a gene. The CDR3 loop reads CSAPPVGTRVQETQYF. CDR3 DNA sequence: TGCAGTGCCCCCCCCGTAGGGACTAGAGTTCAAGAGACCCAGTACTTC.

The chain uses TRBV10-3 and TRBJ2-7; D remains unclear. V lost 4 bases, J lost 6 bases, and 13 bases lay in between. The CDR3 consists of 13 residues. Germline values: CDR1 ENHRY, CDR2 SYGVKD. CDR3 amino acids: CAISAPNIREQYF. The CDR3 nucleotides read TGTGCCATCAGTGCCCCGAACATTCGCGAGCAGTACTTC.

This clonotype came up a few times. J is TRBJ2-7 and V is TRBV25-1; a possible D gene is TRBD2 (6 bases). V was shortened by 5 bases and J by 0 bases, with 14 bases between the two germline ends. This CDR3 comprises 15 residues. Germline values: CDR1 MGHDK, CDR2 SYGVNS. This chain's CDR3 is CASSPGLGSSYEQYF. CDR3 sequence (DNA): TGTGCCAGCAGTCCGGGACTGGGAAGCTCCTACGAGCAGTACTTC.

The CDR3 DNA follows: TGTGCCAGCAGTTTCTCCGGTGGGCAGACCCATAATTCACCCCTCCACTTT. Its translation is CASSFSGGQTHNSPLHF. The V call is TRBV27, the J call TRBJ1-6; D is unresolved. Per germline, CDR1 MNHEY and CDR2 SMNVEV (reference sequence). V gave up 3 bases and J gave up 5 bases, with 17 bases separating them. The length of the CDR3 is 17 residues.

The rearrangement links TRBV15 to TRBJ1-2; D is uncertain. V lost 0 bases to trimming and J lost 1 base, with 9 bases between them. Germline CDR1 is LNHNV and CDR2 is YYDKDF (reference sequence). CDR3 size: 15 residues. CDR3 in DNA: TGTGCCACCAGCAGAGATTATAAATTTAACTATGGCTACACCTTC. Protein sequence: CATSRDYKFNYGYTF.

This clonotype was counted at least ten times. The rearrangement joins TRBV12-3 or TRBV12-4 to TRBJ2-5, with no clear D. The J call may be faulty, since TRBJ2-1 better matches the DNA end. The length of the CDR3 is 12 residues. In nucleotides, the CDR3 is TGTGCCAGCAGTTTCGAATACAATGAGCAGTTCTTC. It yields the protein CASSFEYNEQFF.

This clonotype was found a few times. The chain carries TRBV9 and TRBJ2-5, with D maybe TRBD1 (6 bases). Germline CDR1 SGDLS, CDR2 YYNGEE. The CDR3 has 16 amino acids. V was trimmed by 3 bases and J by 1 base, leaving 16 bases between them. CDR3 amino acids: CASSEGVWQSQETQYF. In DNA, the CDR3 is TGTGCCAGCAGCGAGGGGGTTTGGCAGTCCCAAGAGACCCAGTACTTC.

This chain links TRBV15 with TRBJ1-2; a possible D gene is TRBD1 (5 bases). V shed 2 bases and J shed 0 bases, with 13 bases lying between them. CDR1 is LNHNV, CDR2 YYDKDF, per germline (reference sequence). This CDR3 spans 16 amino acids. The CDR3 DNA follows: TGTGCCACCAGCAGACCCCAAGGGGTTTCTAACTATGGCTACACCTTC. This gives the protein CATSRPQGVSNYGYTF.

CDR3 sequence (DNA): TGCAGTGCTAGAGATGATCCCATGGGGACCCAGTACTTC. This encodes CSARDDPMGTQYF. The chain links TRBV20-1 to TRBJ2-5; unclear D gene. Deletions cut 0 bases from V and 7 bases from J, with 12 bases between. Looked up from germline, CDR1 is DFQATT and CDR2 is SNEGSKA (reference sequence). This CDR3 is built from 13 residues.

V and J are TRBV27 and TRBJ2-3, with TRBD1 identical over 7 bases. The CDR3 totals 14 residues. J gave up 0 bases and V 5 bases, and 2 bases lay outside the gene matches. Germline CDR1 MNHEY, CDR2 SMNVEV (reference sequence). CDR3 region: CASSTDRSTDTQYF. CDR3 sequence (DNA): TGTGCCAGCAGTACGGACAGGAGCACAGATACGCAGTATTTT.

This clonotype was observed a handful of times. The chain links TRBV7-6 to TRBJ1-4; D is unresolved. CDR3 length: 13 residues. Per germline, CDR1 SGHVS and CDR2 FNYEAQ. Trimming cost V 1 base and J 7 bases, with 7 bases left between them. CDR3: CASSLDGSEKLFF. The CDR3 bases are TGTGCCAGCAGCTTAGACGGGAGTGAAAAACTGTTTTTT.

This chain uses TRBV29-1 with TRBJ2-7, with 9 nucleotides matching TRBD1. The CDR3 runs 14 residues. The ends lost 0 bases at V and 1 base at J; junction bases unmatched: 1. CDR1 is SQVTM, CDR2 ANQGSEA, per germline. DNA of the CDR3: TGCAGCGTTGAAGAGGGGACAGGGTCCTACGAGCAGTACTTC. It encodes CSVEEGTGSYEQYF.

The J gene is TRBJ1-2, the V gene TRBV9; no clear D gene. The V end lost 0 bases, the J end lost 3 bases, and 0 bases lay between the germline ends. Germline CDR1 and CDR2: SGDLS and YYNGEE. This CDR3 has 11 residues. CDR3 residues: CASSVDYGYTF. The DNA of the CDR3 is TGTGCCAGCAGCGTAGACTATGGCTACACCTTC.

The genes are TRBV7-2 and TRBJ2-7; possible D gene TRBD1, 7 bases. This CDR3 region has 14 residues. The V end lost 6 bases, the J end lost 3 bases, and 15 bases lay between the germline ends. Germline assignment: CDR1 SGHTA and CDR2 FQGNSA. As DNA, the CDR3 is TGTGCCAGCAGTGCCCAGGGGGGCGGCTACGAGCAGTACTTC. The encoded protein is CASSAQGGGYEQYF.